The entry that follows covers one T cell receptor (beta chain) sequence. What it binds is not known. The sample comes from a study of cytomegalovirus exposure and HLA in healthy donors. Study observations and caveats: A later analysis, which compared TCR beta chains of equal frequency, found the HLA-associated ones more clonally expanded. In a later analysis, V- and J-gene trimming of beta chains associated with a DCLRE1C missense variant, replicated independently.

The length of the CDR3 is 15 residues. The V end was cut by 0 bases, the J end by 8 bases, with 12 bases between. Germline CDR1 reads SGHRS; CDR2 reads YFSETQ. With 60 Vbeta and 13 Jbeta primers, the PCR was carried out. In the study's own analysis: Approximately 12 million of 80 million to 85 million unique TCR beta chains were shared, per a later count. Clones were read by immunoSEQ multiplex PCR, and TCRdb kept only the in-frame ones, dropping some. V and J calls and clone size are those listed in that table; D and trimming were worked out from the DNA. The sample carries some 150,000 clones, around 80% recorded once.

The source is a man aged 35-49 years in good health and CMV-seronegative. V and J are TRBV5-1 and TRBJ1-6; D remains unclear. Material: PBMCs. The CDR3 nucleotides read TGCGCCAGCAGCTTGGCCGCAGTCCCCTATTCACCCCTCCACTTT. This gives the protein CASSLAAVPYSPLHF.